Following are 14 T cell receptor beta chains from one sample sequenced in a study of cytomegalovirus exposure and HLA in healthy donors (TCRdb year 2017). The library came from the immunoSEQ multiplex PCR assay. The multiplex PCR relied on a mix of 60 forward primers for TCR Vbeta segments and 13 reverse primers for TCR Jbeta segments. TCRdb retrieved this table from immuneACCESS and kept in-frame rearrangements only. Not all clones are present; in checked studies, unresolved V genes account for under half, and no reason is known for the remainder. The sample table holds about 97,000 clones, of which 79% were seen once. Over 2.5% of the sample belongs to the ten largest clones. Sequences were obtained from PBMCs. Source of these receptors: a male donor in good health and CMV-seropositive.

The chain combines TRBV13 with TRBJ1-6; D possibly corresponds to TRBD1 (5 bases). Trimming stripped 5 bases from V and 10 bases from J, with 9 bases between. The CDR3 spans 12 residues. Per germline, CDR1 PRHDT and CDR2 FYEKMQ (reference sequence). Here the CDR3 DNA reads TGTGCCAGCAGCCTTCCAGGGTCACCCCTCCACTTT. It is translated as CASSLPGSPLHF.

This chain joins TRBV29-1 and TRBJ2-1; TRBD1 aligns across 10 bases. CDR1 is SQVTM, CDR2 ANQGSEA, per germline. The CDR3 runs 13 residues. The CDR3 sequence is CSEETGGLNEQFF. CDR3 bases: TGCAGTGAAGAGACAGGGGGCCTCAATGAGCAGTTCTTC.

V is TRBV27 and J is TRBJ2-5, with D maybe TRBD1 (6 bases). V was shortened by 7 bases and J by 5 bases, with 14 bases between the two germline ends. The CDR3 totals 13 residues. CDR1 and CDR2 from the germline V gene are MNHEY and SMNVEV (reference sequence). The CDR3 spells CASTGQSGETQYF. CDR3 sequence (DNA): TGTGCCAGCACCGGACAGTCGGGGGAGACCCAGTACTTC.

On this clone: Additional DNA sequences in this sample encode the identical CDR3. V gene TRBV30 combines with J gene TRBJ1-6, with D perhaps matching TRBD1 (6 bases). V was shortened by 1 base and J by 9 bases, with 10 bases between the two germline ends. The germline V gene has CDR1 GTSNPN and CDR2 SVGIG (reference sequence). There are 13 residues in the CDR3. In DNA, the CDR3 is TGTGCCTGGAGTGAGGGGGTCGGTTCACCCCTCCACTTT. Its translation: CAWSEGVGSPLHF.

This chain connects TRBV5-6 to TRBJ2-6; D gene unclear. The germline CDR1 and CDR2 sequences are SGHDT and YYEEEE. With 6 bases removed from V and 2 bases from J, the gap between germline ends came to 12 bases. The CDR3 is 15 amino acids. CDR3: CASNPLGAGANVLTF. CDR3 sequence (DNA): TGTGCCAGCAACCCGCTCGGAGCTGGGGCCAACGTCCTGACTTTC.

The chain links TRBV30 to TRBJ1-2; TRBD1 matches at 7 bases. Germline lookup yields CDR1 GTSNPN and CDR2 SVGIG (reference sequence). V lost 3 bases to trimming and J lost 8 bases; unmatched junction nucleotides: 12. The CDR3 is made up of 14 amino acids. The CDR3 is CAWRKRQGRAGYTF. In DNA form, the CDR3 reads TGTGCCTGGAGAAAGCGACAGGGACGGGCGGGCTACACCTTC. The full variable domain, completed using reference TRBV30 and TRBJ1-2, is SQTIHQWPATLVQPVGSPLSLECTVEGTSNPNLYWYRQAAGRGLQLLFYSVGIGQISSEVPQNLSASRPQDRQFILSSKKLLLSDSGFYLCAWRKRQGRAGYTFGSGTRLTVV.

The chain is built from TRBV2 and TRBJ1-1; 9 bases align to TRBD1. With 1 base clipped from V and 7 bases from J, the junction kept 13 bases outside the gene matches. Germline loops: CDR1 SNHLY, CDR2 FYNNEI. CDR3 size: 17 residues. The CDR3 sequence is CASSEVQIRDRVDEAFF. DNA for the CDR3: TGTGCCAGCAGTGAAGTGCAAATCCGGGACAGGGTTGATGAAGCTTTCTTT.

This CDR3 is CASRQTPATEQYF. For the CDR3, the DNA is TGTGCCAGCAGACAAACCCCCGCGACTGAGCAGTACTTC. The rearrangement joins TRBV11-2 to TRBJ2-7; D unclear. The germline V gene has CDR1 SGHAT and CDR2 FQNNGV. The CDR3 has 13 amino acids. V was trimmed by 6 bases and J by 7 bases, leaving 16 bases between them.

The CDR3 DNA reads as TGTGCCAGCAGTCGGGACATCATGAACACTGAAGCTTTCTTT. Translating it yields CASSRDIMNTEAFF. This rearrangement joins TRBV9 to TRBJ1-1; D is perhaps TRBD1 (6 bases). There are 14 residues in the CDR3. Between the trimmed V and J ends, which lost 5 bases and 0 bases, there was a span of 11 bases. Germline values: CDR1 SGDLS, CDR2 YYNGEE.

This sequence joins TRBV27 and TRBJ1-4, with TRBD1 matching over 7 bases. The CDR3 has 14 residues. The germline V gene has CDR1 MNHEY and CDR2 SMNVEV (reference sequence). Trimming removed 3 bases from V and 3 bases from J; junction bases left unmatched: 1. The CDR3 is CASSFQGANEKLFF. DNA of the CDR3: TGTGCCAGCAGTTTTCAGGGGGCTAATGAAAAACTGTTTTTT.

The chain recombines TRBV7-6 with TRBJ2-1; a possible D gene is TRBD1 (5 bases). V was clipped by 0 bases and J by 0 bases, with 9 bases between them. The length of the CDR3 is 16 residues. The V gene's germline CDR1 is SGHVS and CDR2 FNYEAQ. CDR3 sequence (DNA): TGTGCCAGCAGCTTAGCAGGGGCGAGCTCCTACAATGAGCAGTTCTTC. Translated, it gives CASSLAGASSYNEQFF.

The rearrangement links TRBV2 to TRBJ1-1; D perhaps matches TRBD1 (6 bases). The germline V and J ends were trimmed by 6 bases and 4 bases, with 18 bases remaining between them. The germline V gene encodes CDR1 SNHLY and CDR2 FYNNEI. The CDR3 covers 15 residues. DNA of the CDR3: TGTGCCAGCAGCCCTGGACAGTTAAGAGGCACTGAAGCTTTCTTT. This codes for CASSPGQLRGTEAFF.

This clone was seen only once. The CDR3 DNA reads TGTGCCTGGAGTGACTTATTCTCTGGAAACACCATATATTTT. Translation: CAWSDLFSGNTIYF. The chain combines TRBV30 with TRBJ1-3; D gene uncertain. Germline values: CDR1 GTSNPN, CDR2 SVGIG (reference sequence). The CDR3 has 14 residues. Deletions cut 1 base from V and 0 bases from J, with 7 bases between.

The rearrangement uses TRBV2 and TRBJ1-5, with TRBD1 identical over 9 bases. With V trimmed by 6 bases and J by 9 bases, 15 bases remained unmatched. The V gene's germline CDR1 is SNHLY and CDR2 FYNNEI. This CDR3 contains 16 residues. The CDR3 sequence is CASSGGPTGGRWPQHF. CDR3 sequence (DNA): TGTGCCAGCAGCGGAGGACCCACAGGGGGCCGGTGGCCCCAGCATTTT.